The next 4 T cell receptor beta chains were all read from a single sample in a study of blood T cell repertoires in COVID-19. Measured with immunoSEQ multiplex PCR; TCRdb has only the in-frame clones, and not every one. The table records about 150,000 clones, 80% to 90% of them present only once. Sequencing input: peripheral blood. The origin of the receptors is a man in his late teens or twenties with COVID-19, enrolled during active disease.

The chain carries TRBV24-1 and TRBJ2-3; 8 positions agree with TRBD1. Unmatched junction bases numbered 7, after V lost 3 bases and J lost 3 bases. Per the germline V gene, CDR1 is KGHDR and CDR2 is SFDVKD. The CDR3 contains 16 residues. CDR3 region: CATSDDRGGGTDTQYF. DNA for the CDR3: TGTGCCACCAGTGATGACAGGGGAGGTGGAACAGATACGCAGTATTTT.

The V gene is TRBV9, the J gene TRBJ2-3; the match to TRBD2 covers 8 bases. The CDR3 covers 16 residues. The V gene end was trimmed by 0 bases and the J gene end by 6 bases; junction bases not matched to a gene: 9. Per germline, CDR1 SGDLS and CDR2 YYNGEE. This chain's CDR3 is CASSVAMAGGMDTQYF. The CDR3 coding sequence is TGTGCCAGCAGCGTAGCAATGGCGGGAGGTATGGATACGCAGTATTTT.

The rearrangement links TRBV27 to TRBJ2-1; a possible D gene is TRBD2 (5 bases). Germline CDR1 is MNHEY and CDR2 is SMNVEV (reference sequence). The CDR3 loop spans 13 amino acids. V dropped 0 bases and J dropped 9 bases, with 9 bases sitting between them. The chain's CDR3 is CASSLSRVAEQFF. The DNA for the CDR3 is TGTGCCAGCAGTTTATCGAGGGTAGCTGAGCAGTTCTTC.

The chain is built from TRBV2 and TRBJ2-2; a weak D match, TRBD1 (5 bases). The CDR3 is 15 amino acids. Germline CDR1 and CDR2: SNHLY and FYNNEI. V was cut by 7 bases and J by 2 bases, with 14 bases left in between. The chain's CDR3 is CASKIQGINTGELFF. The CDR3 DNA reads as TGTGCCAGCAAAATCCAGGGAATAAACACCGGGGAGCTGTTTTTT.